This T cell receptor (beta chain) was sequenced in a study of cytomegalovirus exposure and HLA in healthy donors. Study as a whole: HLA-typed donors were the source of approximately 88 million unique TCRs, which an early data release held.

PCR used 60 Vbeta primers and 13 Jbeta primers. In the original workflow: A later analysis tallied about 80 million unique TCR beta chains, around 10 million of them shared. Sequencing was performed with immunoSEQ multiplex PCR; in TCRdb, only in-frame clones are kept and a portion is missing. V and J calls and clone size are as listed in that table; D and trimming were resolved from the DNA. This table lists under 200,000 clones. Nominal health characterized the donors when sampled, though unrecorded immune exposures were likely. Between the trimmed V and J ends, which lost 4 bases and 4 bases, there was a span of 18 bases. This CDR3 comprises 15 residues. CDR1 and CDR2 (germline): SGHRS, YFSETQ. A word on this clone: The antigen is not known. Different DNA sequences within this sample yield the same CDR3.

Study-wide results and limits: Generally TCR sequences proved uncommon, though certain public TCRs appeared in numerous donors.

The chain is built from TRBV5-1 and TRBJ2-7, with D perhaps TRBD2 (6 bases). The source of this sequence is a woman aged 18 to 35 in good health and CMV-seropositive. Material for sequencing was PBMCs. Here the CDR3 reads CASSPGLAGTYEQYF. The CDR3 nucleotides are TGCGCCAGCAGCCCGGGACTGGCGGGAACGTACGAGCAGTACTTC.